Here is one T cell receptor (beta chain) with its context. Antigen unknown. This entry comes from a study of T-cell reconstitution after alpha-beta-depleted transplantation in children. The CDR3 runs 16 residues. V gave up 1 base and J gave up 7 bases, with 14 bases separating them. Study observations and caveats: Among T cells one year after transplant, newly produced cells accounted for most counts and diversity. Several hundred expanded graft clones reportedly gave rise to the alpha-beta T cells present about two months after transplant. Some patients' high day-60 TCRbeta diversity was attributed to recipient cells surviving conditioning.

Preparation of the TCRbeta library was carried out with unique molecular identifiers. TCRdb redid the calling of the PCR reads with MiXCR, one entry per CDR3 protein. The sample holds hundreds of thousands of distinct CDR3 sequences, 15% to 20% seen once. Sequenced material: PBMCs, mostly from graft donor cells, taken 360 days after TCRalphabeta/CD19-depleted stem cell transplant. This chain connects TRBV12-3 or TRBV12-4 to TRBJ1-6, with TRBD1 as a possible D gene (5 bases). The origin of this receptor is a boy under three years old who had a stem cell transplant for Wiskott-Aldrich syndrome, so the T cells may come from the graft donor. CDR3 nucleotides: TGTGCCAGCAGTTTAGATCGGGGCAGGCCCAATTCACCCCTCCACTTT. It codes for CASSLDRGRPNSPLHF.